Below, 6 T cell receptor beta chains from the same sample are listed, as sequenced in a study of tumor-infiltrating lymphocytes in oesophageal squamous cell carcinoma. Via MiXCR, TCRdb re-called the PCR reads, giving one row per CDR3 protein. The table includes 15,000 to 20,000 distinct CDR3 sequences, less than 55% detected once. Source material: blood. Every receptor here comes from a female donor with esophageal squamous cell carcinoma.

This clonotype was seen at least ten times. CDR3 residues: CATRLSGANVLTF. In DNA, the CDR3 is TGTGCCACACGCCTCTCTGGGGCCAACGTCCTGACTTTC. This chain uses TRBV19 with TRBJ2-6, with D unclear. Trimming shortened V by 10 bases and J by 0 bases, and 7 bases separated the two germline ends. The CDR3 is made up of 13 amino acids. Germline CDR1 reads LNHDA; CDR2 reads SQIVND (reference sequence).

This clonotype was counted between two and nine times. The V call is TRBV7-2, the J call TRBJ2-5; TRBD1 matches at 7 bases. Near its end, the DNA agrees better with TRBJ2-1, so the J call may be wrong. CDR3 length: 13 residues. The germline V gene encodes CDR1 SGHTA and CDR2 FQGNSA. The DNA for the CDR3 is TGTGCCAGCAGCTTAGGGGAAGGGACAGCTCAGTTCTTC. Amino acids: CASSLGEGTAQFF.

Turning to this clonotype: An end of the junction differs from the germline gene, which may be a read error. The CDR3 bases are TGTGCTAGCAGCTTAGGTAACGGGGCACAAGAGACCCAGTACTTC. Protein product: CASSLGNGAQETQYF. The rearrangement uses TRBV7-6 and TRBJ2-7; the D call may be TRBD1 or TRBD2 (5 bases each). The better agreement between TRBJ2-5 and the DNA end casts doubt on the J call. Germline-derived CDR1 and CDR2 are SGHVS and FNYEAQ. CDR3 length: 15 amino acids.

This clonotype was detected once. The chain has TRBV10-1 and TRBJ2-1; D not resolved. The CDR3 runs to 11 residues. Germline V CDR1 and CDR2: WNHNN, SYGVQD (reference sequence). Trimming shortened V by 3 bases and J by 6 bases, and 3 bases separated the two germline ends. CDR3 DNA sequence: TGCGCCAGCAGTGACAGCAATGAGCAGTTCTTC. Its protein is CASSDSNEQFF.

The V call is TRBV7-3, the J call TRBJ2-1; D gene unclear. The J call is in doubt because the DNA end fits TRBJ2-7 better. Germline V gives CDR1 SGHTA, CDR2 FQGTGA. The CDR3 is made up of 14 amino acids. The CDR3 spells CASSPSGAKGEQYF. CDR3 DNA sequence: TGTGCCAGCAGCCCCTCTGGCGCTAAGGGCGAGCAGTACTTC.

This clonotype was observed at least ten times. CDR3 sequence: CASSQTLAGVFDEQFF. The CDR3 DNA sequence: TGTGCCAGCAGCCAAACACTAGCGGGAGTGTTCGATGAGCAGTTCTTC. This chain joins TRBV14 and TRBJ2-1; 11 bases line up with TRBD2. Germline CDR1 SGHDN, CDR2 FVKESK. There are 16 residues in the CDR3. The junction had 8 bases not matched to a gene; V was cut back by 2 bases and J by 8 bases.